This T cell receptor (beta chain) was documented in a study of T cells after yellow fever vaccination. Study-level results: Researchers noted that a small share of clonotypes showed up in both CD4 and CD8 compartments. Sorted repertoires could include abundant contaminating clonotypes from bulk cells. Weaker, the secondary response had a peak occurring faster, on day 5 versus 15.

Germline CDR1 SGHNT, CDR2 YYREEE (reference sequence). This CDR3 region has 17 residues. Trimming removed 2 bases at V and 0 bases at J, with 17 bases between. On this clonotype: Its matching antigen is unknown.

The study made its TCR cDNA through 5'RACE template switching. That step introduced a universal primer site along with UMIs. TCRdb re-derived calls from the 5' RACE reads in MiXCR, one entry per CDR3 protein. The data hold 400,000 or so distinct CDR3 sequences, with 6% to 8% observed a single time. The chain links TRBV5-4 to TRBJ1-1; D call uncertain. This specimen was PBMCs, taken 5 days after the yellow fever booster vaccination. The TCR originated in a man aged 25 to 45 who received the YFV17D yellow fever vaccine. The CDR3 here is CASSLDGVGRMNTEAFF. CDR3 DNA sequence: TGTGCCAGCAGCTTAGACGGTGTTGGGAGGATGAACACTGAAGCTTTCTTT.